The subject of this entry is one TCR beta chain. Patients at the Seattle site were enrolled during active infection and followed longitudinally. Original data processing: Reference gene primer amplification gave estimated nucleated cell counts. The method was immunoSEQ multiplex PCR; TCRdb's version includes in-frame clones alone and lacks a portion of them. The DNA gave D and trimming, while V, J and clone size come from that table. The sample includes 150,000 to 200,000 clones, just under 90% of them seen just once. The data were taken from a study of blood T cell repertoires in COVID-19. Turning to the study itself: COVID-19 samples from acute and convalescent phases originated in the United States, Italy and Spain. T cells, B-cell-depleted T cells, or PBMCs provided the cDNA or gDNA that served as material.

Between the trimmed V and J ends, which lost 5 bases and 7 bases, there was a span of 15 bases. CDR1 and CDR2 from the germline V gene are MDHEN and SYDVKM. There are 14 residues in the CDR3. The chain links TRBV28 to TRBJ1-5; no definite D call. Sequenced material: peripheral blood. The sequence came from a woman between 70 and 85 years old with COVID-19, enrolled during active disease. The DNA for the CDR3 is TGTGCCAGCAGTCCCCCGGGAGGCTCCCAGCCCCAGCATTTT. It codes for CASSPPGGSQPQHF.